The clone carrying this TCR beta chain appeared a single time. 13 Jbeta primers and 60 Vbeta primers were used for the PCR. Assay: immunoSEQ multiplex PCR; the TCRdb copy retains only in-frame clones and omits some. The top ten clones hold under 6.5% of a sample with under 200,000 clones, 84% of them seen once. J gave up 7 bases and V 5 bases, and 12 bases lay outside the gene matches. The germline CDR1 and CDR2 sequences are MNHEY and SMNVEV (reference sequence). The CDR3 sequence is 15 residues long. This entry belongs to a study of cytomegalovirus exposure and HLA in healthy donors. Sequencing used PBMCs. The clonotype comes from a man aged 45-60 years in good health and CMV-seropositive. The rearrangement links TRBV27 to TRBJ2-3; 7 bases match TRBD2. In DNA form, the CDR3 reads TGTGCCAGCAGTCCGTGGGGCGGGGGTTCGTATACGCAGTATTTT. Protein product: CASSPWGGGSYTQYF.